Shown below are 15 T cell receptor beta chains from a single sample sequenced in a study of blood T cell repertoires in COVID-19. Repertoires were generated with immunoSEQ multiplex PCR, while TCRdb's copy carries only in-frame clones and drops some. The sample holds around 100,000 clones; under 85% are singletons and the top ten take about 24%. The sample consisted of peripheral blood. The receptors here all came from a human donor in a cohort sampled during active COVID-19.

This chain links TRBV19 with TRBJ1-6, with 8 bases identical to TRBD1. V dropped 3 bases and J dropped 6; count of bases not matched to a gene: 10. The CDR3 is made up of 17 amino acids. Germline loops: CDR1 LNHDA, CDR2 SQIVND (reference sequence). The DNA of the CDR3 is TGTGCCAGTAGTATTTTATTCGGGCAGGGGGCTAATTCACCCCTCCACTTT. Protein product: CASSILFGQGANSPLHF.

This clone was recorded only once. The chain uses TRBV5-1 and TRBJ2-3; possibly TRBD2 for D (5 bases). V shed 0 bases and J shed 4 bases, with 12 bases lying between them. This CDR3 has 15 amino acids. Germline CDR1 reads SGHRS; CDR2 reads YFSETQ. CDR3 amino acids: CASSLVGVSADTQYF. The CDR3 nucleotides are TGCGCCAGCAGCTTGGTCGGGGTATCCGCAGATACGCAGTATTTT.

V is TRBV7-9 and J is TRBJ1-2; 8 bases fit TRBD1. CDR1 SEHNR and CDR2 FQNEAQ come from the germline V gene (reference sequence). The V segment lost 6 bases and the J segment 8 bases; nucleotides outside the gene matches: 5. The CDR3 loop spans 12 amino acids. CDR3 amino acids: CASRSGGQGYTF. DNA of the CDR3: TGTGCCAGCAGATCAGGGGGCCAGGGCTACACCTTC.

The rearrangement links TRBV5-1 to TRBJ1-2; TRBD1 is a possible D gene (6 bases). The length of the CDR3 is 13 residues. Trimming pared 3 bases from V and 2 bases from J, leaving 8 bases between. The germline V gene has CDR1 SGHRS and CDR2 YFSETQ. The CDR3, as DNA: TGCGCCAGCAGCTCAGGGGAAAACTATGGCTACACCTTC. This encodes CASSSGENYGYTF.

The rearrangement uses TRBV4-2 and TRBJ2-1; possibly TRBD2 for D (6 bases). Trimming cost V 0 bases and J 2 bases, with 11 bases left between them. CDR1 and CDR2 (germline): LGHNA, YNFKEQ. This CDR3 has 16 amino acids. CDR3 sequence reads: CASSQDSSGPYNEQFF. DNA for the CDR3: TGTGCCAGCAGCCAAGATTCAAGCGGGCCCTACAATGAGCAGTTCTTC.

The chain employs TRBV18 and TRBJ2-5; 8 bases line up with TRBD2. CDR3 size: 14 residues. After removal of 1 base from V and 4 bases from J, the junction contained 2 bases not matched to a gene. CDR1 is KGHSH and CDR2 is LQKENI in the germline V gene. The DNA for the CDR3 is TGTGCCAGCTCACCACGGACTAGCAGAGAGACCCAGTACTTC. It is translated as CASSPRTSRETQYF.

The rearrangement joins TRBV28 to TRBJ2-5; the match to TRBD2 covers 10 bases. Losses at the gene ends were 4 bases for V and 1 base for J; bases not matched to a gene: 3. The germline CDR1 and CDR2 sequences are MDHEN and SYDVKM. The length of the CDR3 is 15 residues. The CDR3: CASSWTSGSQETQYF. As DNA, the CDR3 is TGTGCCAGCAGTTGGACTAGCGGAAGCCAAGAGACCCAGTACTTC.

This clone appeared a single time. The rearrangement uses TRBV3-1 (or the pseudogene TRBV3-2) and TRBJ1-1; maybe TRBD1 (6 bases). Trimming took 6 bases from V and 3 from J, leaving 11 bases between them. This CDR3 region has 13 residues. In germline, CDR1 is LGHDT, CDR2 YNNKEL (reference sequence). The CDR3 nucleotides are TGTGCCAGCAGTTACGGACAGTACACTGAAGCTTTCTTT. It specifies CASSYGQYTEAFF.

The chain combines TRBV5-1 with TRBJ2-2; TRBD2 aligns across 9 bases. The CDR3 has 16 amino acids. Germline values: CDR1 SGHRS, CDR2 YFSETQ. V was pared by 2 bases and J by 7 bases, with 9 bases of the junction left unmatched. The CDR3 spells CASSFGAGGIDGELFF. CDR3 DNA: TGCGCCAGCAGCTTTGGAGCGGGAGGAATCGACGGGGAGCTGTTTTTT.

The chain uses TRBV19 and TRBJ1-5; 10 bases align to TRBD1. V was pared by 1 base and J by 6 bases, with 3 bases of the junction left unmatched. CDR1 is LNHDA and CDR2 is SQIVND in the germline V gene (reference sequence). CDR3 length equals 15 residues. The CDR3 spells CASSIGRDRGQPQHF. The CDR3 DNA follows: TGTGCCAGTAGTATAGGTAGGGACAGGGGTCAGCCCCAGCATTTT.

The chain is built from TRBV19 and TRBJ1-1; 7 bases line up with TRBD1. V lost 4 bases, J lost 8 bases, and 7 bases stayed unmatched. The CDR3 loop spans 13 amino acids. CDR1 and CDR2 from the germline V gene are LNHDA and SQIVND (reference sequence). The CDR3 sequence is CASSTDRISEAFF. The CDR3 bases are TGTGCCAGTAGTACGGACAGGATCTCCGAAGCTTTCTTT.

This chain uses TRBV6-5 with TRBJ2-1; D might be TRBD2 (5 bases). The CDR3 runs 12 residues. The germline CDR1 and CDR2 sequences are MNHEY and SVGAGI. V lost 2 bases to trimming and J lost 6 bases, with 5 bases between them. CDR3 sequence: CASSYSGNEQFF. The CDR3 coding sequence is TGTGCCAGCAGTTACAGCGGCAATGAGCAGTTCTTC.

This sequence joins TRBV29-1 and TRBJ1-1; the match to TRBD1 covers 7 bases. With 7 bases clipped from V and 2 bases from J, the junction kept 7 bases outside the gene matches. Germline lookup yields CDR1 SQVTM and CDR2 ANQGSEA. This CDR3 is 13 amino acids long. The CDR3 nucleotides read TGCAGCGCTGGGACAGCCCTTAACACTGAAGCTTTCTTT. This encodes CSAGTALNTEAFF. Together with reference TRBV29-1 and TRBJ1-1, the CDR3 gives the full variable domain: SAVISQKPSRDICQRGTSLTIQCQVDSQVTMMFWYRQQPGQSLTLIATANQGSEATYESGFVIDKFPISRPNLTFSTLTVSNMSPEDSSIYLCSAGTALNTEAFFGQGTRLTVV.

The rearrangement joins TRBV9 to TRBJ2-7, with 9 bases lining up with TRBD1. V shed 6 bases, J shed 4 bases, and the junction held 14 bases outside the gene matches. Germline values: CDR1 SGDLS, CDR2 YYNGEE. CDR3 length: 16 amino acids. Here the CDR3 reads CASTIPRDRVLYEQYF. For the CDR3, the DNA is TGTGCCAGCACCATCCCCCGGGACAGGGTTTTGTACGAGCAGTACTTC.

This sequence joins TRBV7-9 and TRBJ2-7; 8 bases line up with TRBD2. V dropped 3 bases and J dropped 0; count of bases not matched to a gene: 4. The CDR3 is made up of 15 amino acids. The germline CDR1 and CDR2 sequences are SEHNR and FQNEAQ (reference sequence). The CDR3 region is CASSLVAGSSYEQYF. The CDR3, as DNA: TGTGCCAGCAGCTTGGTAGCGGGGAGCTCCTACGAGCAGTACTTC.